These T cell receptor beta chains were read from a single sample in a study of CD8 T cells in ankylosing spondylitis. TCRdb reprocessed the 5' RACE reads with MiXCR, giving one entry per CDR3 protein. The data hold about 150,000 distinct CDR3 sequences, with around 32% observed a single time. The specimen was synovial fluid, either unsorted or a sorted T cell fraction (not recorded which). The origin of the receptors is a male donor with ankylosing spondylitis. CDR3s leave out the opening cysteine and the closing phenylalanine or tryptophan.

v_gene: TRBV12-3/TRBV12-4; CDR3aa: ASSFSVLVNTEAF
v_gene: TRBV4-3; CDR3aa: ASSQGPTSGSNEQF
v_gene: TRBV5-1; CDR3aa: ASSLVIRDRGLWVNTEAF
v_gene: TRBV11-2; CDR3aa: ASSPRQGRDEQY
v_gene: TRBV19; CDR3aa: ASSPERGLLRETQY
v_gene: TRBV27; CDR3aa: ASSPASTDTQY
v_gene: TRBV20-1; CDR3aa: SAIPYSGGAYEQY
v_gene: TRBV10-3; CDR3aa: AISDIEGAYSPLH
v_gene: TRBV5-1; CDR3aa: ASSLGRDTYGYT
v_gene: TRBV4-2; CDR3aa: ASSQQLAGEGNEQF
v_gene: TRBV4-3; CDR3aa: ASSLTGTQGVGELF
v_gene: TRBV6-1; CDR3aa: ASRGGQSGNQPQH
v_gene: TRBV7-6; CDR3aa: ASRKSGNRQETQY
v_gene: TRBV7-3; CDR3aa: ASSLMGETQY
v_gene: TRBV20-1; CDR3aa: SARQGGTEAF
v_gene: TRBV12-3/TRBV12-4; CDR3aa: ASSQPRTLAGGGLDTQY
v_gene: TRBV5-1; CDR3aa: ASRGGSTEAF
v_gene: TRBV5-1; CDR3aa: ASKEGPKSNQPQH
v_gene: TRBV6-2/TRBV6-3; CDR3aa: ASSLRDRGRHEQF
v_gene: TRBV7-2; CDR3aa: ASSLRGQINEQF
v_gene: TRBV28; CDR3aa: ASSLAAGLTGELF
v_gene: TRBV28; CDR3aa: ASSSHRQLSSYEQY
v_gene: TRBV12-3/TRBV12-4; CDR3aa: ASSFLRDSPLH
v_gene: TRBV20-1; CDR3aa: SAKGTGGRSGNTIY
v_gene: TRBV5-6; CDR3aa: ASSTSQGAGTGELF
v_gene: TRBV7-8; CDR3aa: ASSLEPGGYNEQF
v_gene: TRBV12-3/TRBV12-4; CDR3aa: ASSFMTDTQY
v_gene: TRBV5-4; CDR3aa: ASSQQRDRGDTQY
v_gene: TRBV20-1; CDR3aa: SAFKVTEAF
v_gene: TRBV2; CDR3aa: ASSAYIYEQY
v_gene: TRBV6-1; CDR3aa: ASRPGLAIADTQY
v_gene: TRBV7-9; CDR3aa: ASSFVTGGNTEAF
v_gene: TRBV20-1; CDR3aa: SAMKTGASYEQY
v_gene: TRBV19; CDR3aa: ASSLTGSPGNTIY
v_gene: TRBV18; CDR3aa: ASSPVISYNEQF
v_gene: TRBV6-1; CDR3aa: ASSTRLYTDTQY
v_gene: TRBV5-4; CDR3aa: ASSLGQELGGYT
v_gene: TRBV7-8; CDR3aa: ASSWMTGELF
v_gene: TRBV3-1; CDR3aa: ASRKGQGGTEAF
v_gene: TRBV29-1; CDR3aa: SVVKYNEQF
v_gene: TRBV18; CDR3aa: ASSRTAGLGEQY
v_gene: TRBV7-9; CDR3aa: ASSPTPNTGELF
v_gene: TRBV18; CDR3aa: ASSPGTTPSGNTIY
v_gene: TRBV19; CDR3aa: ASSQTGPYEQF
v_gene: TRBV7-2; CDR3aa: ASSDRVRSSGELF
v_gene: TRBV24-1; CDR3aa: ATSGTQGASGELF
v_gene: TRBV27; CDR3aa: ASRLSASGLYNEQF
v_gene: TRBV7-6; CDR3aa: ASRPTGVYEQY
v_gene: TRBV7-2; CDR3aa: ASSLSVREGGGTDTQY
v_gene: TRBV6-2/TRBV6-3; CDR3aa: ASSYLLARSGGYT
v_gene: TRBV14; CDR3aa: ASSRSTGWDYGYT
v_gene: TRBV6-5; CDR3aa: ATQASGFQETQY
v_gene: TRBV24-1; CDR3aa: ATSRGTGALGEQF
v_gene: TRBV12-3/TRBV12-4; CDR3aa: ASSLAVSARPHEAF